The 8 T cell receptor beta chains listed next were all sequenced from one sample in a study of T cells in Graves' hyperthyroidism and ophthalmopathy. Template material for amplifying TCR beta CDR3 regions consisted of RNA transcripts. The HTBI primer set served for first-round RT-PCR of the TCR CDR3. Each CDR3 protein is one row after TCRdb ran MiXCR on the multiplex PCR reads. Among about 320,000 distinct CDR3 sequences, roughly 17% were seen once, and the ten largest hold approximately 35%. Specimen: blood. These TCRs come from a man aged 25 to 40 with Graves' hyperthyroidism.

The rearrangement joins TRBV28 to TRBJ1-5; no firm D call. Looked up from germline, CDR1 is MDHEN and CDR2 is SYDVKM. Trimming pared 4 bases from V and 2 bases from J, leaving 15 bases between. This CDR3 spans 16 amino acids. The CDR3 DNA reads TGTGCCAGCAGTTATACTGCAGCGGTGGGCAATCAGCCCCAGCATTTT. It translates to CASSYTAAVGNQPQHF.

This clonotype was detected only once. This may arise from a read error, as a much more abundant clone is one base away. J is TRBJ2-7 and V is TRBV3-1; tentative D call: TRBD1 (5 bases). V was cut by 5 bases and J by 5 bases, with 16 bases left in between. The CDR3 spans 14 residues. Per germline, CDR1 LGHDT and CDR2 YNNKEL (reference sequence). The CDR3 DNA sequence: TGTGCCAGCAGCGTAGGGGCCCTTTTCGACGAGCAGTACTTC. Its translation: CASSVGALFDEQYF.

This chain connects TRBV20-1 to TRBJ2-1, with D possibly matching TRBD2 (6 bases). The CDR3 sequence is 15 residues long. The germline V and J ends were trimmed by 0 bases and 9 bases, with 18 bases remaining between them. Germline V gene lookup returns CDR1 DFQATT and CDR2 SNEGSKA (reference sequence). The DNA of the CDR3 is TGCAGTGCTAGAGATCTTACCCTAGCGCGGGGTGAGCAGTTCTTC. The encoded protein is CSARDLTLARGEQFF.

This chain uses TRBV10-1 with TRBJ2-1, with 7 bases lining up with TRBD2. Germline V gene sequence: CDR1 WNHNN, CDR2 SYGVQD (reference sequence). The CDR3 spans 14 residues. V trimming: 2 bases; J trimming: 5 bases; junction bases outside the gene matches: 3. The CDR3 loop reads CASSEGLADNEQFF. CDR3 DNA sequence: TGCGCCAGCAGTGAGGGGCTAGCGGACAATGAGCAGTTCTTC.

CDR3 sequence (DNA): TGTGCCATCAGTCGGACAGGGGAGAATTCACCCCTCCACTTT. It translates to CAISRTGENSPLHF. The chain is built from TRBV10-3 and TRBJ1-6, with 9 nucleotides matching TRBD1. Germline V gives CDR1 ENHRY, CDR2 SYGVKD. The CDR3 is made up of 14 amino acids. Trimming took 5 bases from V and 7 from J; bases not matched to a gene: 3.

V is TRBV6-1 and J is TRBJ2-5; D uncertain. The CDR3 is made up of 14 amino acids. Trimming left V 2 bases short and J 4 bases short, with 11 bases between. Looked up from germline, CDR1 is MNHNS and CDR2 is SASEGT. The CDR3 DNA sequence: TGTGCCAGCAGTGAATTGGACGCGGTAGAGACCCAGTACTTC. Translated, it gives CASSELDAVETQYF.

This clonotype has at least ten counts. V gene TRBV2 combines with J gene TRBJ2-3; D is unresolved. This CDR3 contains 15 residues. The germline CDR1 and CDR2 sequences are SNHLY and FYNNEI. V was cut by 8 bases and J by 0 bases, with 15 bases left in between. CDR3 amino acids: CASETQLTSTDTQYF. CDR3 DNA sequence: TGTGCCAGCGAAACACAGCTCACTAGCACAGATACGCAGTATTTT.

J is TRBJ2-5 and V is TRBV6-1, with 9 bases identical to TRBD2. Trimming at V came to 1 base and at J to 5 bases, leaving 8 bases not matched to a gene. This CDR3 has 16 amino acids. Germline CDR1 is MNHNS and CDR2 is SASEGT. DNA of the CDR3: TGTGCCAGCAGTGAAGAATGGCGGGAGGGCCGGGAGACCCAGTACTTC. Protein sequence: CASSEEWREGRETQYF.